This TCR beta chain was captured by sequencing in a study of CD8 T cells in ankylosing spondylitis. General observations from the study: Ankylosing spondylitis blood seemed to carry a telltale TCR beta motif made of fewer than 10 highly homologous variants.

This clonotype was counted between two and nine times. Its antigen is currently unknown. The CDR3 has 14 amino acids. Looked up from germline, CDR1 is MGHRA and CDR2 is YSYEKL. V lost 4 bases and J 6 bases, leaving 13 bases between the germline ends. Researchers built TCR beta libraries using quantitative 5'-RACE with molecular barcodes. From the 5' RACE reads, TCRdb called clonotypes with MiXCR, one entry per CDR3 protein. The sample lists fewer than 450,000 distinct CDR3 sequences, about a sixth occurring once. The TCR was taken from a male donor with ankylosing spondylitis. Material: blood, either unsorted or a sorted T cell fraction (not recorded which). The V gene is TRBV4-1, the J gene TRBJ1-5; unclear D gene. The CDR3 protein is CASSLIPGTQPQHF. The CDR3 DNA is TGCGCCAGCAGCCTCATACCGGGTACTCAGCCCCAGCATTTT.